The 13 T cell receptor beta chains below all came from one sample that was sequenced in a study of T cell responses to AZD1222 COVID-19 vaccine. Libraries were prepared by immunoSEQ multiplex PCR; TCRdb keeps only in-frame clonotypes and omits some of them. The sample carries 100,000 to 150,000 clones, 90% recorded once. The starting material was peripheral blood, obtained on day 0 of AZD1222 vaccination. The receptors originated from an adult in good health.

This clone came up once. The DNA for the CDR3 is TGTGCCAGCAGCCCTACAGGGGTCGGGAATGAGCAGTTCTTC. Translating it yields CASSPTGVGNEQFF. The chain has TRBV11-2 and TRBJ2-1, with TRBD1 matching over 7 bases. Germline V gene data show CDR1 as SGHAT and CDR2 as FQNNGV. The CDR3 covers 14 residues. The junction had 8 bases not matched to a gene; V was cut back by 5 bases and J by 7 bases.

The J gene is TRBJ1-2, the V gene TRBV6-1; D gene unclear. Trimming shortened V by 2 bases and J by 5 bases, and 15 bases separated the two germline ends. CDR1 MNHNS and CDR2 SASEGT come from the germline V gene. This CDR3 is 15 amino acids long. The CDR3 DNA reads TGTGCCAGCAGTGAAAAACCCGTTTGGGTATATGGCTACACCTTC. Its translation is CASSEKPVWVYGYTF.

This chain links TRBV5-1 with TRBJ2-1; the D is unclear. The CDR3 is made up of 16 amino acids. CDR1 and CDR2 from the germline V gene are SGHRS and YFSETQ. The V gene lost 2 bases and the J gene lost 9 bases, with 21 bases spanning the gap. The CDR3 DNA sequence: TGCGCCAGCAGCTTTAACGCGAACCCCGGCGTCTTTGAGCAGTTCTTC. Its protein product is CASSFNANPGVFEQFF.

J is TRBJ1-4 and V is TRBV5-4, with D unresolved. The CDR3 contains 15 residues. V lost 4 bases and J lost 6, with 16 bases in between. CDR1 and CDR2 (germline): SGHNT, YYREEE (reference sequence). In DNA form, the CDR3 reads TGTGCCAGCAGCCCGTCGGAGGGAAGCTATGAAAAACTGTTTTTT. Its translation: CASSPSEGSYEKLFF.

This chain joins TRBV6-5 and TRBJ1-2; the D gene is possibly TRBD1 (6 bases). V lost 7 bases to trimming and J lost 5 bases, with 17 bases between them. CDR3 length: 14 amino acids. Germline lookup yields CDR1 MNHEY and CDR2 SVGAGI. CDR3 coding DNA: TGTGCCAGCACCAGAGGAGGGGGGGTATATGGCTACACCTTC. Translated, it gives CASTRGGGVYGYTF.

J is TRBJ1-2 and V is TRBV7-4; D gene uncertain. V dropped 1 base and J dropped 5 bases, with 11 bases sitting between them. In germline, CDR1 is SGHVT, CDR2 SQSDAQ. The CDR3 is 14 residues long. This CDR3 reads CASSLGTSWYGYTF. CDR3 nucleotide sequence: TGTGCCAGCAGCTTAGGAACAAGCTGGTATGGCTACACCTTC. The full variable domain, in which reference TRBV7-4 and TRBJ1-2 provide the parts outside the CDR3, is GAGVSQSPRYKVAKRGRDVALRCDSISGHVTLYWYRQTLGQGSEVLTYSQSDAQRDKSGRPSGRFSAERPERSVSTLKIQRTEQGDSAVYLCASSLGTSWYGYTFGSGTRLTVV.

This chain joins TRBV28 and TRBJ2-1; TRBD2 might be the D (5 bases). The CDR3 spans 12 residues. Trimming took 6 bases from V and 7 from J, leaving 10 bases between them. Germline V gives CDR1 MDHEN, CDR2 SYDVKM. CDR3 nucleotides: TGTGCCAGCAGCCTCCCGGGGAATGAGCAGTTCTTC. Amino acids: CASSLPGNEQFF.

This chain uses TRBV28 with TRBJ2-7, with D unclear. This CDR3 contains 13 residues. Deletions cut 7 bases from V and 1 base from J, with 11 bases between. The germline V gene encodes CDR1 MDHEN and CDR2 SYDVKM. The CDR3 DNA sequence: TGTGCCAGCACCAGGCCTGGGTCCTACGAGCAGTACTTC. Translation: CASTRPGSYEQYF.

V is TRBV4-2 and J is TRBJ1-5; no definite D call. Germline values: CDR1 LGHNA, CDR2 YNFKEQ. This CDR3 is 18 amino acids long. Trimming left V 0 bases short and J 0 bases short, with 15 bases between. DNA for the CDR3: TGTGCCAGCAGCCAAGAAGTTCCGGGATCTTATAGCAATCAGCCCCAGCATTTT. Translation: CASSQEVPGSYSNQPQHF.

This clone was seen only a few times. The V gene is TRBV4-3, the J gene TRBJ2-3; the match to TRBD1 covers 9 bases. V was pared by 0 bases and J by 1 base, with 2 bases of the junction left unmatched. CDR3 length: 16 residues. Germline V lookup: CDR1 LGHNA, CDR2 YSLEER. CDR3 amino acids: CASSQERTGGTDTQYF. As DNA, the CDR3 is TGCGCCAGCAGCCAAGAGCGGACAGGGGGCACAGATACGCAGTATTTT.

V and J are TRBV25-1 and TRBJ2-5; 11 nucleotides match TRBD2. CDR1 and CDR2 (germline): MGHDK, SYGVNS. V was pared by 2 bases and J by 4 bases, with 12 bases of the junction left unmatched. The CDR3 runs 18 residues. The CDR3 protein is CASSESLIAGGPRETQYF. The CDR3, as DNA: TGTGCCAGCAGTGAAAGTCTGATAGCGGGGGGGCCCCGAGAGACCCAGTACTTC.

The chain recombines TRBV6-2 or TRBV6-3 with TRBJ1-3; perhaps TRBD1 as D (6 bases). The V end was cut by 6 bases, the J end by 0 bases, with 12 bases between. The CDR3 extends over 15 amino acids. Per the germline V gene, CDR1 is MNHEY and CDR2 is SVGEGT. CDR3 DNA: TGTGCCAGCAGCCTCGCACAGGGCTCTGGAAACACCATATATTTT. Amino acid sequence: CASSLAQGSGNTIYF.

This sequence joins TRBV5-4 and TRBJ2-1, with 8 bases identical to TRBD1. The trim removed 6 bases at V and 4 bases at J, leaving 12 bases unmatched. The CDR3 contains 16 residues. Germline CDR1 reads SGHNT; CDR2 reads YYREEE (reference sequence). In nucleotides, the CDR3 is TGTGCCAGCACCCCAGGACAGGGTTGGGGTTACAATGAGCAGTTCTTC. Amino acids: CASTPGQGWGYNEQFF.